This T cell receptor (beta chain) was captured in a study of blood T cell repertoires in COVID-19. Overall study: PBMCs, B-cell-depleted T cells, or T cells were the source of the cDNA or gDNA that made up the material.

The assay was immunoSEQ multiplex PCR, and TCRdb's table has in-frame clones only and misses some. The sample has about 200,000 clones; 85% are singletons. After removal of 4 bases from V and 5 bases from J, the junction contained 6 bases not matched to a gene. The CDR3 covers 16 residues. CDR1 and CDR2 from the germline V gene are PRHDT and FYEKMQ (reference sequence). V is TRBV13 and J is TRBJ2-2, with 11 bases lining up with TRBD2. This clonotype was sampled from a person in their 70s with COVID-19, enrolled during active disease. The sample comprised peripheral blood. The CDR3 is CASSSSTSGRTGELFF. CDR3 DNA sequence: TGTGCCAGCAGCTCATCTACTAGCGGGAGAACCGGGGAGCTGTTTTTT.